Below are 16 T cell receptor beta chains sequenced from a single sample in a study of naive and memory T cell subsets. The beta constant-region primer was an equimolar mix of two oligonucleotides covering TRBC1 and TRBC2. In TCRdb, the UMI-ligation and nested PCR reads were re-called with MiXCR into one record per CDR3 protein. Of over 25,000 distinct CDR3 sequences detected, about 10% appear once; the ten largest clones hold over 15%. Sequenced sample: effector memory CD4+ T cells from blood. Subset reported: effector memory, CD45RA- CD27-. Receptor source: a human donor in good health.

There are a few counts of this clonotype. The V call is TRBV6-6, the J call TRBJ2-5, with 8 nucleotides matching TRBD1. After removal of 6 bases from V and 5 bases from J, the junction contained 8 bases not matched to a gene. The CDR3 totals 14 residues. The germline V gene has CDR1 MNHNY and CDR2 SVGAGI (reference sequence). The CDR3 here is CASREQGVVETQYF. The CDR3 DNA is TGTGCCAGCAGGGAACAGGGGGTGGTTGAGACCCAGTACTTC.

The chain couples TRBV12-3 or TRBV12-4 to TRBJ2-7; 8 nucleotides line up with TRBD1. The CDR3 is 13 residues long. With V trimmed by 3 bases and J by 5 bases, 3 bases remained unmatched. The CDR3 nucleotides are TGTGCCAGCAGTTTTCCAGGGGGCCACGAGCAGTACTTC. The encoded protein is CASSFPGGHEQYF.

This clonotype was observed a few times. The rearrangement uses TRBV3-1 and TRBJ1-2; D gene ambiguous. Between the trimmed V and J ends, which lost 5 bases and 2 bases, there was a span of 12 bases. This CDR3 has 14 amino acids. Germline V gene data show CDR1 as LGHDT and CDR2 as YNNKEL (reference sequence). CDR3 sequence: CASSGQVWNYGYTF. The CDR3, as DNA: TGTGCCAGCAGCGGCCAGGTATGGAACTATGGCTACACCTTC.

This clonotype was seen repeatedly, ten times or more. The V and J genes are TRBV20-1 and TRBJ1-6; D is possibly TRBD1 (5 bases). CDR1 is DFQATT and CDR2 is SNEGSKA in the germline V gene (reference sequence). The CDR3 loop spans 13 amino acids. V gave up 3 bases and J gave up 7 bases, with 10 bases separating them. The CDR3 sequence is CSASGSGNSPLHF. In DNA, the CDR3 is TGCAGTGCTAGTGGGTCAGGGAATTCACCCCTCCACTTT.

This clonotype is termed medium-sized. The CDR3 region has the DNA TGTGCCAGCAGAACGGGACAGGGAGGGAATCAGCCCCAGCATTTT. It is translated as CASRTGQGGNQPQHF. The chain links TRBV2 to TRBJ1-5; 9 nucleotides match TRBD1. CDR3 size: 15 residues. The germline gives CDR1 SNHLY, CDR2 FYNNEI. Germline trimming cut 6 bases from V and 4 bases from J; bases unmatched to any gene: 7.

This clonotype was observed a handful of times. The CDR3 reads CASSPLKRGEAFF. CDR3 nucleotide sequence: TGTGCCAGCTCACCGCTCAAGCGGGGTGAAGCTTTCTTT. This rearrangement joins TRBV18 to TRBJ1-1; D gene uncertain. V gave up 3 bases and J gave up 7 bases, with 12 bases separating them. This CDR3 comprises 13 residues. From germline, CDR1 is KGHSH and CDR2 LQKENI.

The V and J genes are TRBV4-2 and TRBJ2-3; the D is unclear. Germline lookup yields CDR1 LGHNA and CDR2 YNFKEQ. The CDR3 spans 14 residues. V dropped 1 base and J dropped 2 bases, with 7 bases sitting between them. Here the CDR3 reads CASSQAASTDTQYF. Written as DNA, the CDR3 is TGTGCCAGCAGCCAAGCCGCATCCACAGATACGCAGTATTTT.

This clonotype was counted ten times or more. This chain connects TRBV5-6 to TRBJ2-4, with a possible D match to TRBD1 (7 bases). In germline, CDR1 is SGHDT, CDR2 YYEEEE. Trimming shortened V by 4 bases and J by 0 bases, and 23 bases separated the two germline ends. This CDR3 is 19 amino acids long. This CDR3 is CASSGGTEVNILAKNIQYF. The CDR3 DNA is TGTGCCAGCAGCGGAGGGACAGAAGTAAATATCCTAGCCAAAAACATTCAGTACTTC.

The V and J genes are TRBV5-1 and TRBJ2-7; D may be TRBD1 or TRBD2 (5 bases each). The CDR3 totals 17 residues. The V and J ends lost 0 bases and 0 bases respectively, with 16 bases between them. The germline V gene has CDR1 SGHRS and CDR2 YFSETQ. For the CDR3, the DNA is TGCGCCAGCAGCTTGGGTCCCGTGGGACCGAGCTCCTACGAGCAGTACTTC. Amino acids: CASSLGPVGPSSYEQYF.

The V call is TRBV13, the J call TRBJ2-5, with TRBD2 matching 7 bases. The junction had 5 bases not matched to a gene; V was cut back by 3 bases and J by 4 bases. Germline V gene sequence: CDR1 PRHDT, CDR2 FYEKMQ (reference sequence). The CDR3 runs 14 residues. The CDR3 coding sequence is TGTGCCAGCAGCTTTCGGGGGGATACAGAGACCCAGTACTTC. Protein: CASSFRGDTETQYF. The full variable domain, in which reference TRBV13 and TRBJ2-5 provide the parts outside the CDR3, is AAGVIQSPRHLIKEKRETATLKCYPIPRHDTVYWYQQGPGQDPQFLISFYEKMQSDKGSIPDRFSAQQFSDYHSELNMSSLELGDSALYFCASSFRGDTETQYFGPGTRLLVL.

The rearrangement uses TRBV6-1 and TRBJ2-7; 9 positions match TRBD2. Looked up from germline, CDR1 is MNHNS and CDR2 is SASEGT. CDR3 size: 13 residues. V dropped 10 bases and J dropped 0; count of bases not matched to a gene: 4. The CDR3 DNA reads as TGTGCCACCCGTAGCGGGAGCTCCTACGAGCAGTACTTC. It specifies CATRSGSSYEQYF.

This clonotype has more than one count but fewer than ten. V gene TRBV6-1 combines with J gene TRBJ1-4; maybe TRBD1 (6 bases). This CDR3 has 15 residues. Looked up from germline, CDR1 is MNHNS and CDR2 is SASEGT. V dropped 2 bases and J dropped 0 bases, with 7 bases sitting between them. The CDR3: CASSEPGATNEKLFF. CDR3 coding DNA: TGTGCCAGCAGTGAACCAGGGGCAACTAATGAAAAACTGTTTTTT.

This clonotype was seen more than once but under ten times. The rearrangement links TRBV28 to TRBJ2-5; D unclear. The V end lost 3 bases, the J end lost 3 bases, and 17 bases lay between the germline ends. This CDR3 is 16 amino acids long. The germline gives CDR1 MDHEN, CDR2 SYDVKM. The CDR3: CASSFEFPLSKETQYF. Here the CDR3 DNA reads TGTGCCAGCAGTTTCGAATTTCCGTTATCCAAAGAGACCCAGTACTTC.

This clonotype was seen many times. The chain links TRBV4-3 to TRBJ2-7; 7 nucleotides match TRBD2. With 4 bases clipped from V and 4 bases from J, the junction kept 10 bases outside the gene matches. CDR3 length: 15 amino acids. Germline lookup yields CDR1 LGHNA and CDR2 YSLEER. The CDR3 region is CASSRTAGVQYEQYF. In DNA, the CDR3 is TGCGCCAGCAGCCGAACCGCGGGGGTTCAATACGAGCAGTACTTC.

This clonotype was picked up many times. This sequence joins TRBV9 and TRBJ2-7; D ambiguous. Germline CDR1 and CDR2: SGDLS and YYNGEE. The V end lost 4 bases, the J end lost 1 base, and 9 bases lay between the germline ends. This CDR3 has 13 residues. The CDR3 here is CASSPYHSYEQYF. As DNA, the CDR3 is TGTGCCAGCAGCCCTTATCATTCCTACGAGCAGTACTTC. Full variable domain (missing parts from reference TRBV9 and TRBJ2-7): DSGVTQTPKHLITATGQRVTLRCSPRSGDLSVYWYQQSLDQGLQFLIQYYNGEERAKGNILERFSAQQFPDLHSELNLSSLELGDSALYFCASSPYHSYEQYFGPGTRLTVT.

This clonotype was counted only a few times. This rearrangement joins TRBV5-6 to TRBJ1-2; D possibly corresponds to TRBD1 (5 bases). CDR1 is SGHDT, CDR2 YYEEEE, per germline. CDR3 length equals 17 residues. Trimming took off 1 base at V and 3 bases at J, with 19 bases between the two ends. CDR3 residues: CASSLNGGSGGDYGYTF. CDR3 bases: TGTGCCAGCAGCTTGAACGGGGGTTCGGGGGGAGACTATGGCTACACCTTC.